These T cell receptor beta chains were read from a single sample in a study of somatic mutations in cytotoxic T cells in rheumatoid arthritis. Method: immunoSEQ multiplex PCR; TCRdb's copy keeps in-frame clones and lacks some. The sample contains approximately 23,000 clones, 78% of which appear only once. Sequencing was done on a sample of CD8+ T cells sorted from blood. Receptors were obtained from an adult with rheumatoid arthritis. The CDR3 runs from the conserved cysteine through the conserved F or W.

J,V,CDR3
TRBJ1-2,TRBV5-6,CASSLLQGPGTF
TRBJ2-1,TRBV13,CATAVRGHDEQFF
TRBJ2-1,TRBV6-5,CASRFGTSGRGEEFF
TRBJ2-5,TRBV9,CASSVNRGSETQYF
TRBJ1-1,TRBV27,CASSLILSGGGREAFF
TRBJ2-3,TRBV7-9,CASSFLNQDTQYF
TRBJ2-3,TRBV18,CASSPTRKDRKVPDTQYF
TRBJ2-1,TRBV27,CASSLWKGGSVYNEQFF
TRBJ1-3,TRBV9,CASGAYRSSGNTIYF
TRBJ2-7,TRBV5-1,CASSQTQSYEQYF
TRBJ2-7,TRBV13,CASSPGQGPYEQYF
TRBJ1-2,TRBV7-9,CASSPLGGEGVFNYGYTF
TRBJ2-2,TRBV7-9,CASPGNTGELFF
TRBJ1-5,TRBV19,CASSIDIGMGQGNQPQHF
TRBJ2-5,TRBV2,CASSEPGQFAPIVNQYF
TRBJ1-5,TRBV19,CASTAVVDRPYNQPQHF
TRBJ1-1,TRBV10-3,CAICSGTGICTEAFF
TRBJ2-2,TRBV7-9,CASSFQTGGETGELFF
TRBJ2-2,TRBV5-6,CASSLEFLARYTGELFF
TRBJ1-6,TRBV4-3,CASSQAWDREESPLHF
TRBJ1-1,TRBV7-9,CASSLVTDREAFF
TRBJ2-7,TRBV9,CASSVSAGDEYEQYF
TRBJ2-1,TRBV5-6,CASSLGGHEQFF
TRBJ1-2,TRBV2,CASSKGLRGRVGINGYTF
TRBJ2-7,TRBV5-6,CASSLGGRYFYEQYF
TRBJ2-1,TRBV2,CASRDTSTTRFF
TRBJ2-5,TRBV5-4,CASRPSVGGGETQYF
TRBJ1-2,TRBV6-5,CASSYRQGSYTGYTF
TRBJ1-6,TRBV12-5,CASGRTGWDSPLHF
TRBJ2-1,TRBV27,CASSLWGYNEQFF
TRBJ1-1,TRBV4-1,CASSQGYGGHTEAFF
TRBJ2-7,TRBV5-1,CASSSVTDPYEQYF
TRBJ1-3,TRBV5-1,CASRTGAENTIYF
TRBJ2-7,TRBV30,CAWKAVGRQYEQYF
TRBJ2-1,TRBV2,CASSEWQNNEQFF
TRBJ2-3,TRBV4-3,CASSQMGGTSGGRDTDTQYF